This T cell receptor (beta chain) was sequenced for a study of cytomegalovirus exposure and HLA in healthy donors. The donors belonged to the approximately 120-subject validation cohort, separate from the approximately 700-subject first cohort. Trimming shortened V by 0 bases and J by 0 bases, and 9 bases separated the two germline ends. There are 17 residues in the CDR3. Germline CDR1 and CDR2: PRHDT and FYEKMQ (reference sequence). Libraries were prepared by immunoSEQ multiplex PCR; TCRdb keeps only in-frame clonotypes and omits some of them. The sample lists roughly 120,000 clones; around nine tenths were seen once. Study-level results: Rarity marked most TCR sequences, yet some public TCRs occurred in many donors. Reported performance of the classifier showed diagnosis of cytomegalovirus status with high specificity and sensitivity. According to the study, 160 or so TCR beta chains were cytomegalovirus-associated.

This clone was seen a single time. Its antigen is still unknown. Sequenced: PBMCs. The TCR comes from a woman between 18 and 29 years old in good health and CMV-seropositive. The chain uses TRBV13 and TRBJ1-6, with a weak D call TRBD1 (5 bases). The CDR3 reads CASSLGGDSSYNSPLHF. DNA for the CDR3: TGTGCCAGCAGCTTAGGAGGGGATAGCTCCTATAATTCACCCCTCCACTTT. The full variable domain, with the rest looked up from reference TRBV13 and TRBJ1-6, is AAGVIQSPRHLIKEKRETATLKCYPIPRHDTVYWYQQGPGQDPQFLISFYEKMQSDKGSIPDRFSAQQFSDYHSELNMSSLELGDSALYFCASSLGGDSSYNSPLHFGNGTRLTVT.